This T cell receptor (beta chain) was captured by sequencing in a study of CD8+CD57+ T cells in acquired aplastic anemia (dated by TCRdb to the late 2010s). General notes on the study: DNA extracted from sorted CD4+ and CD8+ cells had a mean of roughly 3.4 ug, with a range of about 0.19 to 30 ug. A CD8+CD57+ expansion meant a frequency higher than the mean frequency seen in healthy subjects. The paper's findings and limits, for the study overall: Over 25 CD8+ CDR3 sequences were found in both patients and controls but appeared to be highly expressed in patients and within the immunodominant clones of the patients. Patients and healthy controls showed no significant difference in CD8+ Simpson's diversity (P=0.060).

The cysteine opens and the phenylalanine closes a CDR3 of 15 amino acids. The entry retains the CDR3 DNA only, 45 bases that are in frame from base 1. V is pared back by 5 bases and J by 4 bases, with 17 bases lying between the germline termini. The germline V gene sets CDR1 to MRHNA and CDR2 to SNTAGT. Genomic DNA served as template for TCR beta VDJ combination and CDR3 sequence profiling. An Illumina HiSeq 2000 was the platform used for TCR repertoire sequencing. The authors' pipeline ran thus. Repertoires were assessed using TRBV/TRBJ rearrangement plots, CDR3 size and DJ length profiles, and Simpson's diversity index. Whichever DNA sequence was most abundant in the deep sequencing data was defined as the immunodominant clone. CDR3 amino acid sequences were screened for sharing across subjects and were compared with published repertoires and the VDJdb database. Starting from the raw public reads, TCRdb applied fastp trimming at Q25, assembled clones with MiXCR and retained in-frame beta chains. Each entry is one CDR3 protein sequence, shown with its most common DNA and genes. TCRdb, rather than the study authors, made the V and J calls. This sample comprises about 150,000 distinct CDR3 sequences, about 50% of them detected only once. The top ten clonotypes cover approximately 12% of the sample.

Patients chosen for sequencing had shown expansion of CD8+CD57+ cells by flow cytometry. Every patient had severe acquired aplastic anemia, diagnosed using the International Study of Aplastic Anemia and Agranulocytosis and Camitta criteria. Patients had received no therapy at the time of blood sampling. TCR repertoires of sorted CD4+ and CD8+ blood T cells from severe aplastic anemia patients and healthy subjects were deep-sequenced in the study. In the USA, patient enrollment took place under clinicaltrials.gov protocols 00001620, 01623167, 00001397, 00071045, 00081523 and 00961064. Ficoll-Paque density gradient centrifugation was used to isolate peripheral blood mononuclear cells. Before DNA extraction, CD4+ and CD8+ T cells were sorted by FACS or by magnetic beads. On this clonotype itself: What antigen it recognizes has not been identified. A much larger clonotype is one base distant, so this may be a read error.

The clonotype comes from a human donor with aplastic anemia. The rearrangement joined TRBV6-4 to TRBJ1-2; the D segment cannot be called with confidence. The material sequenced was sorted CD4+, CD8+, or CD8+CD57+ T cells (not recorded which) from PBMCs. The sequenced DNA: TGTGCCAGCAGTCCCCCGACCTTTAACGTCTATGGCTACACCTTC. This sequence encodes CASSPPTFNVYGYTF.